This T cell receptor beta chain originates from a study of beta chain features in type 1 diabetes. Overall study findings and caveats: In cDNA sequencing, cells with high TCR expression could be over-represented.

V dropped 0 bases and J dropped 7; count of bases not matched to a gene: 12. Germline V gives CDR1 LGHNT, CDR2 FRNRAP. The CDR3 contains 17 residues. Investigators reverse transcribed all isolated RNA, so they sequenced expressed TCRB transcripts. The repertoire was sequenced with immunoSEQ multiplex PCR; TCRdb's copy has only in-frame clones and lacks some. The sample has more than 350,000 clones, roughly 10% seen once; the top ten hold approximately 0.05%. As to this clone: What it recognizes is unknown.

This TCR was recovered from a woman between 18 and 30 years old in good health. The chain has TRBV12-5 and TRBJ2-1; 7 bases align to TRBD2. Material: naive CD4+ T cells from blood. The chain's CDR3 is CASGLVVLGGPKNEQFF. For the CDR3, the DNA is TGTGCTAGTGGTTTGGTAGTATTGGGAGGGCCTAAGAATGAGCAGTTCTTC.